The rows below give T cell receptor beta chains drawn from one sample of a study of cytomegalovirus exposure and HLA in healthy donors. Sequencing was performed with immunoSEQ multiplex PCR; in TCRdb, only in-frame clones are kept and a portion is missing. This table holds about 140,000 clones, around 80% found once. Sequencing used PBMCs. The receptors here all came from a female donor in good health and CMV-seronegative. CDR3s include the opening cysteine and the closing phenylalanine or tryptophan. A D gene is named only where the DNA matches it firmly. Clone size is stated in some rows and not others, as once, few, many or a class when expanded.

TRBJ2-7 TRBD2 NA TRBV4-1 CASRRRGGSYEQYF TGCGCCAGCAGGCGGCGGGGGGGCTCCTACGAGCAGTACTTC
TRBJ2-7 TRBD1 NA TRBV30 CAWSTGQGYEQYF TGTGCCTGGAGTACAGGACAGGGCTACGAGCAGTACTTC
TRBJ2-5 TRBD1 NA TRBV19 CASSIGSYRGETQYF TGTGCCAGTAGTATTGGGTCCTACAGGGGAGAGACCCAGTACTTC
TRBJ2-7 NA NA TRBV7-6 CASSLDGVQYF TGTGCCAGCAGCTTAGATGGAGTGCAGTACTTC
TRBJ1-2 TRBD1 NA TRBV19 CASTLPGQGRGYTF TGTGCCAGTACCCTCCCGGGACAGGGACGGGGCTACACCTTC
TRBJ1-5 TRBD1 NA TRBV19 CASSILGGQATYSNQPQHF TGTGCCAGTAGTATTCTCGGAGGACAGGCGACATATAGCAATCAGCCCCAGCATTTT
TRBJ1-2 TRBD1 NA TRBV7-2 CASTRDSANYGYTF TGTGCCAGCACTCGGGACAGTGCCAACTATGGCTACACCTTC
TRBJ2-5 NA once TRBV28 CASSLRGETQYF TGTGCCAGCAGTTTAAGAGGAGAGACCCAGTACTTC
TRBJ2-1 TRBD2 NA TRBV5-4 CASSFSSGGDTAQFF TGTGCCAGCAGCTTTTCAAGCGGGGGAGACACCGCGCAGTTCTTC
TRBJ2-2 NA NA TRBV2 CASSEGIRTRGSGELFF TGTGCCAGCAGTGAAGGGATTCGGACCCGTGGGAGCGGGGAGCTGTTTTTT
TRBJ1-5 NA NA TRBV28 CASSRPHRPNQPQHF TGTGCCAGCAGCCGCCCCCACAGACCCAATCAGCCCCAGCATTTT
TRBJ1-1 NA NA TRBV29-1 CSVLPPFNTEAFF TGCAGCGTCCTACCCCCCTTTAACACTGAAGCTTTCTTT
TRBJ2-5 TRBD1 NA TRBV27 CASKSPGGLGETQYF TGTGCCAGCAAAAGCCCAGGGGGCCTGGGAGAGACCCAGTACTTC
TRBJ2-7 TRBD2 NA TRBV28 CASTMGLAGTYEQYF TGTGCCAGCACTATGGGACTAGCGGGAACCTACGAGCAGTACTTC
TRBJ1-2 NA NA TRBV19 CASSMRAAQGIYGYTF TGTGCCAGTAGTATGAGGGCCGCTCAGGGGATTTATGGCTACACCTTC
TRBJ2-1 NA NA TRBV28 CASRSGTLNPGNEQFF TGTGCCAGCAGGTCCGGGACACTAAATCCGGGAAATGAGCAGTTCTTC
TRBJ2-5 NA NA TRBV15 CATSRVAGQETQYF TGTGCCACCAGCAGAGTGGCAGGCCAAGAGACCCAGTACTTC
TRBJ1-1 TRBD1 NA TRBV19 CASNEPGQGGGGTEAFF TGTGCCAGTAACGAGCCGGGACAGGGGGGGGGAGGCACTGAAGCTTTCTTT
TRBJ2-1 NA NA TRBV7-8 CASSFPLASNEQFF TGTGCCAGCAGCTTTCCACTAGCTTCCAATGAGCAGTTCTTC
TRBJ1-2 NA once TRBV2 CASRVTAIYGYTF TGTGCCAGCAGGGTCACAGCAATCTATGGCTACACCTTC
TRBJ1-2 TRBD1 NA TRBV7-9 CASSLALSDRNNYGYTF TGTGCCAGCAGCTTAGCCCTCTCGGACAGGAACAACTATGGCTACACCTTC
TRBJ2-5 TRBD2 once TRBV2 CARRDGLAGKETQYF TGTGCCAGACGGGATGGACTAGCGGGGAAAGAGACCCAGTACTTC
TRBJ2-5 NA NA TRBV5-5 CASSTGLQTQYF TGTGCCAGCAGCACGGGACTTCAGACCCAGTACTTC
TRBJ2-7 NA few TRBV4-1 CASSLGTFWDEQYF TGCGCCAGCAGCCTCGGGACTTTCTGGGACGAGCAGTACTTC
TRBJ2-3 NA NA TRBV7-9 CASSVGTPTDTQYF TGTGCCAGCAGCGTAGGGACTCCCACAGATACGCAGTATTTT
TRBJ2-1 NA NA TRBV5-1 CASSLDRTVYNEQFF TGCGCCAGCAGCTTGGATCGGACAGTCTACAATGAGCAGTTCTTC
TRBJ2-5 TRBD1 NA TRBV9 CASSAVQGGTQYF TGTGCCAGCAGCGCAGTACAGGGGGGGACCCAGTACTTC
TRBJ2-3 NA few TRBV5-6 CASSLDGDTDF TGTGCCAGCAGCTTGGACGGGGACACGGATTTT
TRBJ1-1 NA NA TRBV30 CAWSPPGRGTEAFF TGTGCCTGGAGTCCTCCCGGGAGGGGGACTGAAGCTTTCTTT
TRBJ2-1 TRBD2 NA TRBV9 CASSVVSGTYNEQFF TGTGCCAGCAGCGTAGTGAGCGGGACTTACAATGAGCAGTTCTTC
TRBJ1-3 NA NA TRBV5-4 CASSLGVGNTIYF TGTGCCAGCAGCTTGGGAGTTGGAAACACCATATATTTT
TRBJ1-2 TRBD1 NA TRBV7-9 CSSSHSGGKGDGYTF TGTTCCAGCAGCCATTCAGGGGGGAAAGGGGATGGCTACACCTTC
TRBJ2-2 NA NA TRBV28 CASTLGGPSTGELFF TGTGCCAGCACCTTGGGGGGGCCGTCTACCGGGGAGCTGTTTTTT